The 19 T cell receptor beta chains below come from one sample, sequenced in a study of immune cell composition in non-small cell lung cancer. Using immunoSEQ multiplex PCR, the repertoire was profiled, and TCRdb retains in-frame clones only, with some absent. The data contain about 4,900 clones, roughly 79% of them singletons. The material sequenced was lung tumor tissue. Receptor source: a human donor with non-small cell lung cancer.

The genes are TRBV9 and TRBJ2-5; TRBD2 agrees at 9 bases. V dropped 4 bases and J dropped 2; count of bases not matched to a gene: 9. This CDR3 contains 16 residues. Germline V gene lookup returns CDR1 SGDLS and CDR2 YYNGEE. Here the CDR3 DNA reads TGTGCCAGCAGCCCGACCGGTAGCGGGGGTCAAGAGACCCAGTACTTC. It yields the protein CASSPTGSGGQETQYF.

J is TRBJ1-4 and V is TRBV9; the D is unclear. The CDR3 loop spans 14 amino acids. CDR1 is SGDLS and CDR2 is YYNGEE in the germline V gene. V lost 0 bases to trimming and J lost 4 bases, with 7 bases between them. This CDR3 reads CASSVGTDNEKLFF. The DNA for the CDR3 is TGTGCCAGCAGCGTAGGAACAGATAATGAAAAACTGTTTTTT.

This clone was counted a few times. The genes are TRBV6-5 and TRBJ1-4, with 7 bases that match TRBD1. The CDR3 is 14 amino acids. Germline CDR1 is MNHEY and CDR2 is SVGAGI. J was trimmed by 12 bases and V by 6 bases; bases with no gene match: 13. The CDR3 reads CASSFEPTGEELFF. The CDR3 DNA reads TGTGCCAGCAGCTTCGAACCTACAGGGGAGGAACTGTTTTTT.

The table lists this clone with a few counts. The chain has TRBV6-1 and TRBJ2-1; 7 bases are a match to TRBD1. Germline V CDR1 and CDR2: MNHNS, SASEGT. The CDR3 covers 15 residues. The trim removed 2 bases at V and 4 bases at J, leaving 5 bases unmatched. The CDR3 region has the DNA TGTGCCAGCAGTGAACAGGGGGTATCGTACAATGAGCAGTTCTTC. Amino acid sequence: CASSEQGVSYNEQFF.

This rearrangement joins TRBV30 to TRBJ2-7; 9 positions agree with TRBD1. There are 14 residues in the CDR3. V was clipped by 2 bases and J by 4 bases; unmatched bases: 6. CDR1 and CDR2 (germline): GTSNPN, SVGIG (reference sequence). In nucleotides, the CDR3 is TGTGCCTGGAGTTCCGGGACAGGGATGTACGAGCAGTACTTC. Translating it yields CAWSSGTGMYEQYF.

This clone has more than one count but fewer than ten. The V call is TRBV6-5, the J call TRBJ1-4; D is perhaps TRBD1 (6 bases). This CDR3 is built from 13 residues. CDR1 and CDR2 from the germline V gene are MNHEY and SVGAGI. Trimming took 6 bases from V and 7 from J, leaving 12 bases between them. The CDR3 coding sequence is TGTGCCAGCAGCAGGACAGTTTCTGAAAAACTGTTTTTT. This gives the protein CASSRTVSEKLFF.

The V call is TRBV5-1, the J call TRBJ2-4; 9 bases map to TRBD1. CDR3 length equals 14 residues. The V gene end was trimmed by 4 bases and the J gene end by 4 bases; junction bases not matched to a gene: 3. Looked up from germline, CDR1 is SGHRS and CDR2 is YFSETQ. CDR3 DNA sequence: TGCGCCAGCAGCCAAGGGACAGGGAAAAACATTCAGTACTTC. This encodes CASSQGTGKNIQYF.

This chain connects TRBV9 to TRBJ1-2, with 9 bases fitting TRBD1. Per germline, CDR1 SGDLS and CDR2 YYNGEE. V shed 3 bases and J 5 bases; nucleotides not matched to a gene: 11. CDR3 size: 16 residues. This CDR3 is CASSAGQGVGQYGYTF. In DNA form, the CDR3 reads TGTGCCAGCAGCGCGGGACAGGGAGTGGGGCAATATGGCTACACCTTC. Full variable domain (remainder filled in from reference TRBV9 and TRBJ1-2): DSGVTQTPKHLITATGQRVTLRCSPRSGDLSVYWYQQSLDQGLQFLIQYYNGEERAKGNILERFSAQQFPDLHSELNLSSLELGDSALYFCASSAGQGVGQYGYTFGSGTRLTVV.

This clone has just a few counts. The rearrangement links TRBV5-6 to TRBJ2-5, with TRBD2 identical over 8 bases. J gave up 1 base and V 5 bases, and 13 bases lay outside the gene matches. Germline V gives CDR1 SGHDT, CDR2 YYEEEE. The CDR3 loop spans 17 amino acids. CDR3 loop: CASSTLYSGVSQETQYF. The CDR3 region has the DNA TGTGCCAGCAGTACCTTATATAGCGGGGTCTCCCAAGAGACCCAGTACTTC.

The gene calls are TRBV12-5 and TRBJ1-3; D is ambiguous. Trimming pared 5 bases from V and 4 bases from J, leaving 21 bases between. This CDR3 is 17 amino acids long. Germline V gene sequence: CDR1 LGHNT, CDR2 FRNRAP. The CDR3 nucleotides are TGTGCTAGTGGTAGAAAGACCAAGGAGACGAGAGGAAACACCATATATTTT. Translated: CASGRKTKETRGNTIYF.

The chain has TRBV19 and TRBJ2-1; 9 bases fit TRBD2. The CDR3 contains 14 residues. Germline loops: CDR1 LNHDA, CDR2 SQIVND (reference sequence). J gave up 9 bases and V 7 bases, and 10 bases lay outside the gene matches. The CDR3 reads CASILREGLSEQFF. The DNA of the CDR3 is TGTGCCAGTATCCTGCGGGAGGGCCTGAGTGAGCAGTTCTTC.

The J gene is TRBJ1-5, the V gene TRBV6-1; no reliable D call. With 7 bases removed from V and 2 bases from J, the gap between germline ends came to 9 bases. Per the germline V gene, CDR1 is MNHNS and CDR2 is SASEGT. The CDR3 length is 13 residues. DNA of the CDR3: TGTGCCAGCATGAGGAGTGGCAATCAGCCCCAGCATTTT. This encodes CASMRSGNQPQHF.

This clone appeared once. The V call is TRBV5-5, the J call TRBJ2-2; 7 bases line up with TRBD2. The CDR3 has 15 amino acids. The ends lost 4 bases at V and 1 base at J; junction bases unmatched: 4. Germline V CDR1 and CDR2: SGHKS, YYEKEE (reference sequence). The CDR3 region has the DNA TGTGCCAGCAGCCGGGACTACCAGAACACCGGGGAGCTGTTTTTT. Its translation is CASSRDYQNTGELFF.

This chain uses TRBV6-6 with TRBJ2-2; the D gene is possibly TRBD1 (6 bases). The germline CDR1 and CDR2 sequences are MNHNY and SVGAGI (reference sequence). The V end was cut by 6 bases, the J end by 5 bases, with 10 bases between. The CDR3 has 13 amino acids. In nucleotides, the CDR3 is TGTGCCAGCAGCCCCGGGACAACCGGGGAGCTGTTTTTT. It specifies CASSPGTTGELFF.

This clone is termed hyperexpanded. The genes are TRBV5-1 and TRBJ1-4; D is possibly TRBD1 (5 bases). Trimming shortened V by 7 bases and J by 2 bases, and 12 bases separated the two germline ends. The length of the CDR3 is 14 residues. Germline CDR1 and CDR2: SGHRS and YFSETQ. CDR3 coding DNA: TGCGCCAGCCGGGGGTCCGGGACTAATGAAAAACTGTTTTTT. Amino acids: CASRGSGTNEKLFF.

The chain links TRBV7-2 to TRBJ1-1; TRBD1 is a possible D gene (5 bases). CDR3 size: 15 residues. V was cut by 2 bases and J by 6 bases, with 16 bases left in between. Germline CDR1 reads SGHTA; CDR2 reads FQGNSA. The DNA of the CDR3 is TGTGCCAGCAGCTTAATCTGGGGGGGTAGCGCTGAAGCTTTCTTT. Residues: CASSLIWGGSAEAFF.

The chain carries TRBV4-3 and TRBJ2-1; 11 positions agree with TRBD2. CDR3 size: 19 residues. Unmatched junction bases numbered 18, after V lost 1 base and J lost 10 bases. CDR1 LGHNA and CDR2 YSLEER come from the germline V gene. Written as DNA, the CDR3 is TGCGCCAGCAGCCAAGGTAGTAGCGGGGGGGGGCGGCAAAGGTTGGAGCAGTTCTTC. It codes for CASSQGSSGGGRQRLEQFF.

V gene TRBV30 combines with J gene TRBJ2-7; TRBD1 matches at 8 bases. After removal of 3 bases from V and 3 bases from J, the junction contained 7 bases not matched to a gene. Looked up from germline, CDR1 is GTSNPN and CDR2 is SVGIG (reference sequence). This CDR3 comprises 14 residues. CDR3 sequence reads: CAWRGRQGYYEQYF. The CDR3 coding sequence is TGTGCCTGGAGGGGGAGACAGGGGTACTACGAGCAGTACTTC.

This clone was counted a few times. V usage is TRBV7-2 and J usage is TRBJ1-3, with D hard to call. Germline CDR1 and CDR2: SGHTA and FQGNSA. Trimming took 5 bases from V and 4 from J, leaving 21 bases between them. This CDR3 has 17 amino acids. The CDR3 region has the DNA TGTGCCAGCAGCCTGCAAGGACTGCCTTCCCGCGGAAACACCATATATTTT. Translated, it gives CASSLQGLPSRGNTIYF.